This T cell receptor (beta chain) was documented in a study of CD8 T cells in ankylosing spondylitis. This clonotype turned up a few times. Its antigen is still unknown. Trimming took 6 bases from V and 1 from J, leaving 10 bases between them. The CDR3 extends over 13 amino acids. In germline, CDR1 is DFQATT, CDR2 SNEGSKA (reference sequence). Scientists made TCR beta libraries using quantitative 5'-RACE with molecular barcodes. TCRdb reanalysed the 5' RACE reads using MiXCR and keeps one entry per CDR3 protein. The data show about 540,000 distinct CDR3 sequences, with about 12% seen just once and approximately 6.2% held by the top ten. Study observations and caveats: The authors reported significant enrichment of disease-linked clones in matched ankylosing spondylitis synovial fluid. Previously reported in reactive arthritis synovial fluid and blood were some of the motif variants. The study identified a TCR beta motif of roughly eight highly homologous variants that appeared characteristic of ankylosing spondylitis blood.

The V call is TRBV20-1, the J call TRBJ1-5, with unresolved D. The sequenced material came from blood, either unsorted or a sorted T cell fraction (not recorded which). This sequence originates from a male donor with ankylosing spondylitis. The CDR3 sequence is CSAHDGSNQPQHF. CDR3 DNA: TGCAGTGCACACGACGGCAGCAATCAGCCCCAGCATTTT.